This is a list of T cell receptor beta chains from one sample in a study of T cell clones after liver transplantation. The data were produced by immunoSEQ multiplex PCR, yet TCRdb's version contains in-frame clones alone and is incomplete. The sample shows 5,500 to 7,500 clones, 70% of them seen only once. The material was CD8+ T cells from blood, obtained before liver transplant. These receptor sequences come from a human donor who received a liver transplant. Each CDR3 is given with its conserved first and last residue. Fields, in order: clone size, V gene, J gene, D gene, CDR3 DNA, CDR3 protein. The D gene is left open where the match is weak. Expanded clones are given a class, and other clones once, few, many or no size at all.

>few|TRBV28|TRBJ2-7|NA
TGTGCCAGCAGGTTGAGCTCCTACGAGCAGTACTTC
CASRLSSYEQYF
>NA|TRBV19|TRBJ2-1|TRBD2
TGTGCCAGTAGTATAGCGGGAGGGCCTTATGAGCAGTTCTTC
CASSIAGGPYEQFF
>NA|TRBV6-5|TRBJ2-7|NA
TGTGCCAGCAGTGTGGGGGGAAATTACGAGCAGTACTTC
CASSVGGNYEQYF
>NA|TRBV7-9|TRBJ2-1|NA
TGTGCCAGCAGCTCTGACGGGGATGAGCAGTTCTTC
CASSSDGDEQFF
>NA|TRBV28|TRBJ1-4|NA
TGTGCCAGCAGTTTGCCCCAAGGCGGAGCAACTAATGAAAAACTGTTTTTT
CASSLPQGGATNEKLFF
>NA|TRBV6-1|TRBJ2-7|NA
TGTGCCAGCAGTGTGGGGGGAAATTACGAGCAGTACTTC
CASSVGGNYEQYF
>NA|TRBV10-3|TRBJ1-1|TRBD1
TGTGCCATCAGACTAACAGGGGACACTGAAGCTTTCTTT
CAIRLTGDTEAFF
>NA|TRBV7-8|TRBJ2-1|NA
TGTGCCAGCAGCTTAGTTCTTGAGTCGGAGCAGTTCTTC
CASSLVLESEQFF
>NA|TRBV19|TRBJ1-4|NA
TGTGCCAGTAGTTGGGGGGCTGGAGAAAAACTGTTTTTT
CASSWGAGEKLFF
>NA|TRBV7-9|TRBJ2-2|NA
TGTGCCAGCAGCTTTGAGGGACATAAGAACACCGGGGAGCTGTTTTTT
CASSFEGHKNTGELFF
>few|TRBV6-1|TRBJ1-5|NA
TGTGCCAGCAGTGAAGTCCGGGCCGGCAATCAGCCCCAGCATTTT
CASSEVRAGNQPQHF
>once|TRBV5-1|TRBJ2-7|TRBD2
TGCGCCAGCAGCTGGGGGACTAGCGGGTACGAGCAGTACTTC
CASSWGTSGYEQYF
>NA|TRBV6-5|TRBJ2-7|TRBD1
TGTGCCAGCAGTAACCGGGACAGACCCTACGAGCAGTACTTC
CASSNRDRPYEQYF
>NA|TRBV27|TRBJ2-1|NA
TGTGCCAGCAGTACCTTCAGTGGGGGTATCAATGAGCAGTTCTTC
CASSTFSGGINEQFF
>NA|TRBV5-1|TRBJ2-5|TRBD2
TGCGCCAGCAGCTCCATACCTGGGGCAGCGGGAGTTCGGGAGACCCAGTACTTC
CASSSIPGAAGVRETQYF
>NA|TRBV9|TRBJ1-1|NA
TGTGCCAGCAGCGTTGGTCAGGGCGTAGACACTGAAGCTTTCTTT
CASSVGQGVDTEAFF
>NA|TRBV27|TRBJ1-1|NA
TGTGCCAGCAGAAACAGGTTGGACACTGAAGCTTTCTTT
CASRNRLDTEAFF
>NA|TRBV5-6|TRBJ2-1|NA
TGTGCCAGCAGCTTGAGCATCCCCGTCTGGACACTACCATACAATGAGCAGTTCTTC
CASSLSIPVWTLPYNEQFF
>once|TRBV6-5|TRBJ2-2|TRBD1
TGTGCCAGCAGTTTCGACGACAGGGGGGCCGGGGAGCTGTTTTTT
CASSFDDRGAGELFF
>few|TRBV2|TRBJ2-2|NA
TGTGCCAGCAACCCCTCCGGGACAACGAACACCGGGGAGCTGTTTTTT
CASNPSGTTNTGELFF
>NA|TRBV28|TRBJ2-3|TRBD2
TGTGCCAGCAGCTCCGGACTAGCGGGGGTCACAGATACGCAGTATTTT
CASSSGLAGVTDTQYF
>NA|TRBV6-1|TRBJ1-2|TRBD1
TGTGCCAGCAGTAAAGGACAGGGAGATGCTAACTATGGCTACACCTTC
CASSKGQGDANYGYTF
>NA|TRBV9|TRBJ1-1|TRBD1
TGTGCCAGCAGCGTAGGATCAGGGGGATTAACTGAAGCTTTCTTT
CASSVGSGGLTEAFF
>NA|TRBV28|TRBJ1-1|TRBD1
TGTGCCAGCAGTGCAGGGGGCCTGAACACTGAAGCTTTCTTT
CASSAGGLNTEAFF
>NA|TRBV19|TRBJ2-3|NA
TGTGCCAGTAGTATTGATATGGGTAGCACAGATACGCAGTATTTT
CASSIDMGSTDTQYF
>NA|TRBV19|TRBJ2-1|NA
TGTGCCAGTAGTGAAGACGGATCCCAGTTCTTC
CASSEDGSQFF
>NA|TRBV5-8|TRBJ2-5|TRBD2
TGTGCCAGCAGCGACCGGGGACTAGCGGGATTTTGGGAGACCCAGTACTTC
CASSDRGLAGFWETQYF
>NA|TRBV30|TRBJ2-5|NA
TGTGCCTGGAGTGTTGAGCAGGCCATTGATGGGGAGACCCAGTACTTC
CAWSVEQAIDGETQYF
>NA|TRBV4-3|TRBJ2-5|TRBD1
TGCGCCAGCAGCCAAGGGACAGGGTCTCAAGAGACCCAGTACTTC
CASSQGTGSQETQYF
>few|TRBV6-6|TRBJ2-3|NA
TGTGCCAGCAATCAGGGTGGAACAGATACGCAGTATTTT
CASNQGGTDTQYF
>few|TRBV27|TRBJ2-1|NA
TGTGCCAGCAGTTTAACATCTATCCCAAACAATGAGCAGTTCTTC
CASSLTSIPNNEQFF
>NA|TRBV28|TRBJ2-1|TRBD2
TGTGCCAGCAGTTCTAGGGCAGCGGGATTGGCCTACAATGAGCAGTTCTTC
CASSSRAAGLAYNEQFF
>NA|TRBV27|TRBJ2-5|NA
TGTGCCAGCAGCACAATGGACAGACTTGGGACCCAGTACTTC
CASSTMDRLGTQYF
>NA|TRBV11-2|TRBJ2-1|NA
TGTGCCAGCAGCTTAGAGCGGGTCAATGAGCAGTTCTTC
CASSLERVNEQFF
>NA|TRBV6-5|TRBJ1-6|NA
TGTGCCAGCAGTTACGGTGGGAGTAATTCACCCCTCCACTTT
CASSYGGSNSPLHF
>NA|TRBV2|TRBJ2-3|TRBD1
TGTGCCAGCAGTGGAGTGACAGGGGTTGCAGATACGCAGTATTTT
CASSGVTGVADTQYF
>NA|TRBV15|TRBJ2-1|NA
TGTGCCACCAGCCTTGACGGGGGCCGGTGGGATGAGCAGTTCTTC
CATSLDGGRWDEQFF
>once|TRBV9|TRBJ2-3|TRBD2
TGTGCCAGCAGCGTAGGCAGGGCGGGAGGGCCAGATACGCAGTATTTT
CASSVGRAGGPDTQYF
>NA|TRBV11-3|TRBJ2-1|TRBD2
TGTGCCAGCAGCGGAACCGGGACTAGCTTCAATGAGCAGTTCTTC
CASSGTGTSFNEQFF
>NA|TRBV7-6|TRBJ2-2|NA
TGTGCCAGCAGTCTGGCCACCGGGGAGCTGTTTTTT
CASSLATGELFF
>NA|TRBV7-9|TRBJ2-3|NA
TGTGCCAGCAGCCGTGCTGGGCTAGACATGGTAGATACGCAGTATTTT
CASSRAGLDMVDTQYF
>NA|TRBV7-2|TRBJ1-4|NA
TGTGCCAGCAGCCCTAGCCGGGCCAATAATGAAAAACTGTTTTTT
CASSPSRANNEKLFF
>NA|TRBV6-5|TRBJ1-1|NA
TGTGCCAGCAGGAATCTTGCTGAAGCTTTCTTT
CASRNLAEAFF
>NA|TRBV29-1|TRBJ2-2|TRBD1
TGCAGCGTTGAGGGGGGACAGGGGGCCACCGGGGAGCTGTTTTTT
CSVEGGQGATGELFF
>NA|TRBV13|TRBJ2-7|NA
TGTGCCAGCAGCTCCCATTCCTACGAGCAGTACTTC
CASSSHSYEQYF
>NA|TRBV18|TRBJ2-1|TRBD1
TGTGCCAGCTCACTTGTTAGCCGGGACAGGGCATTCTACAATGAGCAGTTCTTC
CASSLVSRDRAFYNEQFF
>NA|TRBV5-5|TRBJ2-7|NA
TGTGCCAGCAGCCCCGCGTGGAGGGGAGGGGGGAATTACGAGCAGTACTTC
CASSPAWRGGGNYEQYF
>NA|TRBV19|TRBJ1-3|NA
TGTGCCAGTACCCAATATGAGGGTGGCGGAAACACCATATATTTT
CASTQYEGGGNTIYF
>NA|TRBV11-2|TRBJ1-1|TRBD1
TGTGCCAGCAGCCGTACAGGGGGCGGCACTGAAGCTTTCTTT
CASSRTGGGTEAFF